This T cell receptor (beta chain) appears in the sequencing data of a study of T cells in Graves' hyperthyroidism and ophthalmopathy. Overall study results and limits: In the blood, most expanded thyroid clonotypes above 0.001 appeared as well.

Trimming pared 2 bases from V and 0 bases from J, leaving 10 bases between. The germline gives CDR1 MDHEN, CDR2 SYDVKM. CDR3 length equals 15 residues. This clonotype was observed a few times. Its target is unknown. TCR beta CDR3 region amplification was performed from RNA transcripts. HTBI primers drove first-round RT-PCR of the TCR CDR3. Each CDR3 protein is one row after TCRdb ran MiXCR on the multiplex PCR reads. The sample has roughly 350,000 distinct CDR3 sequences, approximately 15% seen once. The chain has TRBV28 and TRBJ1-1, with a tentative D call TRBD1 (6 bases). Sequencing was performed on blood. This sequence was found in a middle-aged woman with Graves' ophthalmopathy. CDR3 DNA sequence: TGTGCCAGCAGTTTAAGGACAGTGGTGAACACTGAAGCTTTCTTT. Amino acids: CASSLRTVVNTEAFF. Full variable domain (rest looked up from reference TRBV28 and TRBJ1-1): DVKVTQSSRYLVKRTGEKVFLECVQDMDHENMFWYRQDPGLGLRLIYFSYDVKMKEKGDIPEGYSVSREKKERFSLILESASTNQTSMYLCASSLRTVVNTEAFFGQGTRLTVV.